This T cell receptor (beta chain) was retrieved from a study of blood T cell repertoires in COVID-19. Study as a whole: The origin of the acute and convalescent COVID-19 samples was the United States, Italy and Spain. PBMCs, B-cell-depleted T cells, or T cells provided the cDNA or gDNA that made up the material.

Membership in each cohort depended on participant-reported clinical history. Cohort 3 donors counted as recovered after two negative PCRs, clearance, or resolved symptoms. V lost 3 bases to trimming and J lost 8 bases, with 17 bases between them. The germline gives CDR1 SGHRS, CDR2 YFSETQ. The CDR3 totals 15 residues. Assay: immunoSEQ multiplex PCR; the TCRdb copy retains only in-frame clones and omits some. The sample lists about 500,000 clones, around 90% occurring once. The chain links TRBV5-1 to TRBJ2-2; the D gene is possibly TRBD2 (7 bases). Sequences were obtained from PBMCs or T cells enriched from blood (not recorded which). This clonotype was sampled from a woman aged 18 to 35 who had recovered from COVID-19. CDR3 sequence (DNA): TGCGCCAGCAGCTCCTTGGGGGGGCTAGAAGGGGAGCTGTTTTTT. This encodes CASSSLGGLEGELFF.